The sequence of this TCR beta chain was determined in a study of T cells in Graves' hyperthyroidism and ophthalmopathy. Amplified TCR beta CDR3 regions derived from RNA transcripts. TCR CDR3 underwent first-round RT-PCR with the HTBI primer set. TCRdb recomputed calls from the multiplex PCR reads with MiXCR, one row per CDR3 protein. This table has fewer than 550,000 distinct CDR3 sequences, around a quarter appearing once. CDR1 is SQVTM, CDR2 ANQGSEA, per germline. CDR3 length equals 10 residues. Trimming removed 6 bases from V and 5 bases from J; junction bases left unmatched: 1. The TCR originated in a woman aged 25 to 39 with Graves' ophthalmopathy. The chain has TRBV29-1 and TRBJ2-7; 7 bases fit TRBD1. The sample consisted of blood. Written as DNA, the CDR3 is TGCAGCGTAGGGACAGACGAGCAGTACTTC. Residues: CSVGTDEQYF.